Sequencing of this TCR beta chain was carried out in a study of T cells after yellow fever vaccination. Turning to the study itself: Fractions with few cells were prepared using SMART-Seq v4 Ultra Low Input. Findings of the study overall: The CD4 compartment and the CD8 compartment contained a small share of clonotypes in common. Abundant bulk-derived clonotypes could contaminate FACS-sorted repertoires. In post-booster samples, most primary-vaccination clones reappeared (approximately 96% CD4, 70% to 90% CD8).

This clonotype occurred many times. Its antigen is unidentified. Each CDR3 protein is one row after TCRdb ran MiXCR on the 5' RACE reads. The sample records some 320,000 distinct CDR3 sequences, roughly 4% being singletons. The CDR3 sequence is 14 residues long. V lost 0 bases and J 4 bases, leaving 9 bases between the germline ends. Germline CDR1 MNHNY, CDR2 SVGAGI (reference sequence). This clonotype was obtained from a man younger than 35 who received the YFV17D yellow fever vaccine. Sequenced material: PBMCs, taken 5 days after the yellow fever booster vaccination. The chain uses TRBV6-6 and TRBJ1-2, with D perhaps TRBD1 (5 bases). The CDR3 sequence: CASSYSGGGYGYTF. CDR3 sequence (DNA): TGTGCCAGCAGTTACTCTGGGGGTGGCTATGGCTACACCTTC.